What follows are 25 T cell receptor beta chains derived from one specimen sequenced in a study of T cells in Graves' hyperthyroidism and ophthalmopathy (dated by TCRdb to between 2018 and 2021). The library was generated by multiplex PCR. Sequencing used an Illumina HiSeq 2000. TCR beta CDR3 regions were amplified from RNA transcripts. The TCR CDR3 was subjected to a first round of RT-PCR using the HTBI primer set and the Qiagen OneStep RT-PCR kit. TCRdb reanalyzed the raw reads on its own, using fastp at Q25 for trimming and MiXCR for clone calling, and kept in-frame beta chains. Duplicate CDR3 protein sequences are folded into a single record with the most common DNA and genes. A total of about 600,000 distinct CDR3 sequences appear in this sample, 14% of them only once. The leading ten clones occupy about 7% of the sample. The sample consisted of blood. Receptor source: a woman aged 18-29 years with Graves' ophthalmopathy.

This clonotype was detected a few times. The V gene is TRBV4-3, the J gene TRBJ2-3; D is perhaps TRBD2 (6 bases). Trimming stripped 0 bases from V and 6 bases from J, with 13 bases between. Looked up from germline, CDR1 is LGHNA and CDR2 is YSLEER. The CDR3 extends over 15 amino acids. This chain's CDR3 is CASSQDAGRRDTQYF. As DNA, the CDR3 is TGCGCCAGCAGCCAAGACGCGGGAAGGAGGGATACGCAGTATTTT.

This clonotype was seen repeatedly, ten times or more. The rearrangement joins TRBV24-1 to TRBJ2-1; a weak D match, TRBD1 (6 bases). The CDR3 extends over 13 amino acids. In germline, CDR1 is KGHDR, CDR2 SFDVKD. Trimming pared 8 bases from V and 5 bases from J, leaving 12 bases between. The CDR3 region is CATNGGKNNEQFF. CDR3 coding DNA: TGTGCCACCAATGGGGGCAAGAACAATGAGCAGTTCTTC.

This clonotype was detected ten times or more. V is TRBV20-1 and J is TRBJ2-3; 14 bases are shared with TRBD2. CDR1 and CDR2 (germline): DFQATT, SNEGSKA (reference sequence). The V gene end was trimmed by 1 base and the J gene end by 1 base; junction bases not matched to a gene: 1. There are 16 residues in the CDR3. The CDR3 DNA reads TGCAGTGCTAGAGGGGGACTAGCGGGGGGCACAGATACGCAGTATTTT. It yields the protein CSARGGLAGGTDTQYF.

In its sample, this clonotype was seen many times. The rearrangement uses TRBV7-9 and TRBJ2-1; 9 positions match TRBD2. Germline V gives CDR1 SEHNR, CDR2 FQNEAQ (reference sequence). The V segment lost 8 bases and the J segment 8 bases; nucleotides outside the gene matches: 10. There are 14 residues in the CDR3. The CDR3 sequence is CASVLAGVRDEQFF. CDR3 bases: TGTGCCAGCGTATTAGCGGGAGTAAGGGATGAGCAGTTCTTC.

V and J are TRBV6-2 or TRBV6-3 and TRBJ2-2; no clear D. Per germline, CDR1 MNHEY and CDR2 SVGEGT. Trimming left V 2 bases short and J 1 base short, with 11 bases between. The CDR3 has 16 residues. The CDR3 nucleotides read TGTGCCAGCAGTTACGACAACATCCTGAACACCGGGGAGCTGTTTTTT. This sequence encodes CASSYDNILNTGELFF.

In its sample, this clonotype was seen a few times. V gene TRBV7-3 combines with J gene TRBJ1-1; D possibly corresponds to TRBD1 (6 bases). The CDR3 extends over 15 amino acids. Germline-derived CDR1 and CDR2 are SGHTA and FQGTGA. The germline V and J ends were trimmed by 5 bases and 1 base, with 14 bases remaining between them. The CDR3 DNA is TGTGCCAGCAGCCTTAGGGGGGGGTCGAACACTGAAGCTTTCTTT. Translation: CASSLRGGSNTEAFF.

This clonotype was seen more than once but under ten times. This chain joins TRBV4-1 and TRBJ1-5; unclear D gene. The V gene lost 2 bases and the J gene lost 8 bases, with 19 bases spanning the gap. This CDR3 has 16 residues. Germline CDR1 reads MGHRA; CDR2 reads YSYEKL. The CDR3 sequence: CASSQFGPAPQEPQHF. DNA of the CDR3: TGCGCCAGCAGCCAATTTGGGCCTGCACCGCAGGAGCCCCAGCATTTT.

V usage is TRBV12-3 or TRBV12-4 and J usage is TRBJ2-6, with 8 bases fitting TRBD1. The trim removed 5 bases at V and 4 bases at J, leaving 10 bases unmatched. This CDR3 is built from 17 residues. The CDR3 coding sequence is TGTGCCAGCAGTCGGGACAGGAAGATTGGAGGGGCCAACGTCCTGACTTTC. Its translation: CASSRDRKIGGANVLTF.

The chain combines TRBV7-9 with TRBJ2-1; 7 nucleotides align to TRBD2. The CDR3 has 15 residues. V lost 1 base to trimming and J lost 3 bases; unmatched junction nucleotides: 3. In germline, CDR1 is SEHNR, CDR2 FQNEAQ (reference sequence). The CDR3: CASSLELAIYNEQFF. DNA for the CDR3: TGTGCCAGCAGCTTAGAACTAGCGATCTACAATGAGCAGTTCTTC. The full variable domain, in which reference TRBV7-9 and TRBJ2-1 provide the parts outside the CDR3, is DTGVSQNPRHKITKRGQNVTFRCDPISEHNRLYWYRQTLGQGPEFLTYFQNEAQLEKSRLLSDRFSAERPKGSFSTLEIQRTEQGDSAMYLCASSLELAIYNEQFFGPGTRLTVL.

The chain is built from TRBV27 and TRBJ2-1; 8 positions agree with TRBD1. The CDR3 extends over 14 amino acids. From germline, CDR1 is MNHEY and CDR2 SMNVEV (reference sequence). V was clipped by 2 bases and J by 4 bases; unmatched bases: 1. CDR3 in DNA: TGTGCCAGCAGTTTAAGGACAGGGTACAATGAGCAGTTCTTC. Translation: CASSLRTGYNEQFF.

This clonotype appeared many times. DNA of the CDR3: TGTGCCAGCAGCTCCCGACGGTCTGGAGATACGCAGTATTTT. Encoded protein: CASSSRRSGDTQYF. This chain links TRBV5-5 with TRBJ2-3; D is undetermined. Germline V gives CDR1 SGHKS, CDR2 YYEKEE (reference sequence). Trimming removed 3 bases from V and 5 bases from J, with 13 bases in between. This CDR3 has 14 amino acids.

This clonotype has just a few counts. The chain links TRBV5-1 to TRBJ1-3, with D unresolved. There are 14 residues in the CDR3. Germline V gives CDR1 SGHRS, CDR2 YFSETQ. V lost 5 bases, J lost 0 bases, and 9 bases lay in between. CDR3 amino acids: CASSEGNSGNTIYF. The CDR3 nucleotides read TGCGCCAGCAGTGAGGGAAACTCTGGAAACACCATATATTTT.

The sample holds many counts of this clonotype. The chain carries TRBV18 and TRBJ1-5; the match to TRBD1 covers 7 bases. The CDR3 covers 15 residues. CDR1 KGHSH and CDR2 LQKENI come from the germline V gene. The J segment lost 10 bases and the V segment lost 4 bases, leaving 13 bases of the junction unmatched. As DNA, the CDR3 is TGTGCCAGCTCACTCCCCGGGACAGCTCCCCAACCCCAGCATTTT. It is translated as CASSLPGTAPQPQHF.

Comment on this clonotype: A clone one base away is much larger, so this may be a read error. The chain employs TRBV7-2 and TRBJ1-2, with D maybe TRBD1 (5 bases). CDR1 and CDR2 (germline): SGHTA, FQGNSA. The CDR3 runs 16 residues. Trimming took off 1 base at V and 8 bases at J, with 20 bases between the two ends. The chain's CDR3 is CASSLGDARAVGGYTF. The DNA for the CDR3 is TGTGCCAGCAGCTTAGGGGATGCCAGGGCGGTAGGGGGCTACACCTTC.

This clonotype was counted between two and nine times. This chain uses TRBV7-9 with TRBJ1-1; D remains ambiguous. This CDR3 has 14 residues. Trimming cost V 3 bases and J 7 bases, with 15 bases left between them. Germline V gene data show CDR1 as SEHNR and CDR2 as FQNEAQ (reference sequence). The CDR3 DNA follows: TGTGCCAGCAGCTTCGTTCAGCTTTTGGGTGAAGCTTTCTTT. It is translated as CASSFVQLLGEAFF.

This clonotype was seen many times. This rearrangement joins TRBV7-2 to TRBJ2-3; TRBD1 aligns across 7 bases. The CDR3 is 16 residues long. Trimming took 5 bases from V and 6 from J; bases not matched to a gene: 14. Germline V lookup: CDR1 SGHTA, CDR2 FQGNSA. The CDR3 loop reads CASSINRGGRVDTQYF. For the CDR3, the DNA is TGTGCCAGCAGCATTAACAGGGGCGGTCGGGTCGATACGCAGTATTTT.

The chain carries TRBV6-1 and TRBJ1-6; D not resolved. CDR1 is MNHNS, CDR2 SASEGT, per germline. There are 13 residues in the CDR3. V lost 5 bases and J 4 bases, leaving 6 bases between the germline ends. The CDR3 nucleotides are TGTGCCAGCAGTATCGGATATAATTCACCCCTCCACTTT. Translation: CASSIGYNSPLHF.

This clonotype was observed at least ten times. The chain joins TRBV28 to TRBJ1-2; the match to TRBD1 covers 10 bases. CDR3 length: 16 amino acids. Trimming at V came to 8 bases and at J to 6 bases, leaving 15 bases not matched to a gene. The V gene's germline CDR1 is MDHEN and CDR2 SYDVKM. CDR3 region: CASASPGGDRGHGYTF. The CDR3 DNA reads TGTGCCAGCGCATCCCCAGGCGGGGACAGGGGACATGGCTACACCTTC.

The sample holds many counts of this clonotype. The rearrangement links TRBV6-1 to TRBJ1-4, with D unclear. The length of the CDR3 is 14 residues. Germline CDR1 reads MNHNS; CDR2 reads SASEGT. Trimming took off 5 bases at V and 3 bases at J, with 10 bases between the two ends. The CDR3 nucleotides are TGTGCCAGCAGTTCCCTGGATGCTAATGAAAAACTGTTTTTT. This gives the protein CASSSLDANEKLFF.

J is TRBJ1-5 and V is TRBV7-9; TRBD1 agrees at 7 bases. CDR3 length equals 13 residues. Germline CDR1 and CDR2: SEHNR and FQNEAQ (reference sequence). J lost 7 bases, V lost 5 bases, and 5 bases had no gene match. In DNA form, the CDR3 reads TGTGCCAGCAGCATCAGGGGGTCGCAGCCCCAGCATTTT. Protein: CASSIRGSQPQHF.

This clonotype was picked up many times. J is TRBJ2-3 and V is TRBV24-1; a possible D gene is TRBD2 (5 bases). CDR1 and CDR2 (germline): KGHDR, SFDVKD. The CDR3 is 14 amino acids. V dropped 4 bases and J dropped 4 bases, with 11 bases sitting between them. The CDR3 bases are TGTGCCACCAGTGACTACTACGGGGCAGATACGCAGTATTTT. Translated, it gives CATSDYYGADTQYF.

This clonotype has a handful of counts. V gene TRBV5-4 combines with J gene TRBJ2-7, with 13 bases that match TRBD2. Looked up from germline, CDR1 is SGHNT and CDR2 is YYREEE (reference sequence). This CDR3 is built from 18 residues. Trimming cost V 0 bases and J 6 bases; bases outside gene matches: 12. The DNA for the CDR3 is TGTGCCAGCAGCTTGGGAGTGGGGACTAGCGGGATAATTCCCGAGCAGTACTTC. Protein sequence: CASSLGVGTSGIIPEQYF. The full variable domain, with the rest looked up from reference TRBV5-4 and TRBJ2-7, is ETGVTQSPTHLIKTRGQQVTLRCSSQSGHNTVSWYQQALGQGPQFIFQYYREEENGRGNFPPRFSGLQFPNYSSELNVNALELDDSALYLCASSLGVGTSGIIPEQYFGPGTRLTVT.

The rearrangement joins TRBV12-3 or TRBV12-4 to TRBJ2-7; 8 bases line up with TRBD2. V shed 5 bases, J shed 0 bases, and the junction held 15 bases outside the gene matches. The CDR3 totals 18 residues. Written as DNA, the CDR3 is TGTGCCAGCAGTCCTCAGGCTAGCGGGCGCTTCAGCTCCTACGAGCAGTACTTC. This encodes CASSPQASGRFSSYEQYF.

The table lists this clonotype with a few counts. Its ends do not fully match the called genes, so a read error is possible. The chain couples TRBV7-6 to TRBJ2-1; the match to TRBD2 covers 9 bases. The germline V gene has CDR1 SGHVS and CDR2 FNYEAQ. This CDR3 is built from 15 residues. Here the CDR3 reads CASSLASGGQNGQFF. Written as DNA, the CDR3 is TGTGCCAGCAGCTTAGCTAGCGGGGGTCAGAATGGGCAGTTCTTC.

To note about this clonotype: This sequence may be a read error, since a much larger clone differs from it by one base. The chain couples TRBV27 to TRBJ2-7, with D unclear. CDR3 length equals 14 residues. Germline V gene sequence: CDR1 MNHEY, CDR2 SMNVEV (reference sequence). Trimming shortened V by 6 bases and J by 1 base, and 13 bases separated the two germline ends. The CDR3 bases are TGTGCCAGCAGCCGCGGTAAAAATTCCTACGAGCAGTACTTC. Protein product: CASSRGKNSYEQYF.